This T cell receptor beta chain was recorded in a study of CD8 T cells in ankylosing spondylitis (dated by TCRdb to about 2017). Turning to the overall study: The study profiled T cell receptor beta repertoires in healthy donors and ankylosing spondylitis patients to find disease-linked TCR variants. The whole study cohort included some 100 healthy donors and under 30 ankylosing spondylitis patients. Peripheral blood was sampled, and synovial fluid was additionally collected from ankylosing spondylitis patients.

Findings and caveats that apply to the study as a whole: Blood from ankylosing spondylitis patients appeared to be characterized by a TCR beta motif made up of seven or eight highly homologous amino acid variants. Some motif variants had previously been reported in the synovial fluid and blood of reactive arthritis patients, which suggests shared mechanisms of disease initiation. The disease-linked clones showed a CD8+ phenotype and occurred at relatively low frequencies in peripheral blood. The disease-linked clones were reported as significantly enriched in matched synovial fluid samples from ankylosing spondylitis patients.

This clonotype occurred many times. Its antigen specificity is not known. One base away there is no much larger clone; base qualities are not given. Sequencer: Illumina HiSeq 2500. Quantitative 5'-RACE with molecular barcodes was the method used to prepare the TCR beta libraries. Under the source paper's analysis protocol: Disease-linked TCR variants were identified with a new computational method built on a probabilistic model of VDJ rearrangement. Starting from the raw public reads, TCRdb applied fastp trimming at Q25, assembled clones with MiXCR and retained in-frame beta chains. CDR3 protein sequences are deduplicated, and each keeps its most common genes and DNA. In this record, the V and J calls reflect TCRdb's handling and not the investigators' own analysis. Present in this sample are approximately 440,000 distinct CDR3 sequences, about 15% of which were seen just once. About 0.94% of the sample is held by the ten biggest clonotypes.

This TCR came from a male donor with ankylosing spondylitis. Sequenced material: blood, either unsorted or a sorted T cell fraction (not recorded which).

The DNA sequence follows: TGTGCCCTGGGAGCAATAGGGGGGCCGAACACTGAAGCTTTCTTT. This gives the protein CALGAIGGPNTEAFF. The chain links TRBV30 with TRBJ1-1; 6 matching bases give a weak D call of TRBD1. The cysteine opens and the phenylalanine closes a CDR3 of 15 amino acids. Only the CDR3 part of the read is kept: 45 bases, read in frame from the first base. V lost 8 bases and J lost 1 base; the stretch between them is 20 bases long. According to the germline V gene (reference sequence), CDR1 reads GTSNPN and CDR2 reads SVGIG.